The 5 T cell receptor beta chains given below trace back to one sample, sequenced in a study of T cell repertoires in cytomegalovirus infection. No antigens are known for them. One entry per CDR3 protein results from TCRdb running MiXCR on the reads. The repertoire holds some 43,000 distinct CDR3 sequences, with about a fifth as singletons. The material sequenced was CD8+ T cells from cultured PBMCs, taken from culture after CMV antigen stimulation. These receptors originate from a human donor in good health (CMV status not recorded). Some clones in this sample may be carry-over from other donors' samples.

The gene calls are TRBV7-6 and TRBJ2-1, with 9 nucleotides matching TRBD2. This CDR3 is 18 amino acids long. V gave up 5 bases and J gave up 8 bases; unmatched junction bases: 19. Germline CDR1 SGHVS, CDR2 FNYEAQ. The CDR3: CASSKGLAPRAMLDEQFF. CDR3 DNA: TGTGCCAGCAGCAAGGGACTAGCTCCGAGAGCCATGTTAGATGAGCAGTTCTTC.

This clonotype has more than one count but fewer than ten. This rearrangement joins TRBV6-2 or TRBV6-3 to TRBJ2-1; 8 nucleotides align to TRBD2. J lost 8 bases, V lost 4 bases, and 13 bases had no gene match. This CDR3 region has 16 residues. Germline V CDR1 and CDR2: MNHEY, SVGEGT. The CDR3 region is CASSLSRRAGDYEQFF. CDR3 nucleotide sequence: TGTGCCAGCAGTTTAAGTCGAAGAGCGGGAGACTATGAGCAGTTCTTC.

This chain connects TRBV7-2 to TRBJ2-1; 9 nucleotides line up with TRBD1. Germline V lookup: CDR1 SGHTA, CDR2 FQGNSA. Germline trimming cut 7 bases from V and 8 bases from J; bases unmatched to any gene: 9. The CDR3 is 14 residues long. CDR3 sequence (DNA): TGTGCCAGCAACCACAGGGGGCTTGGGGATGAGCAGTTCTTC. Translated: CASNHRGLGDEQFF. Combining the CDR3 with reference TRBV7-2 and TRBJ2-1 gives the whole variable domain GAGVSQSPSNKVTEKGKDVELRCDPISGHTALYWYRQSLGQGLEFLIYFQGNSAPDKSGLPSDRFSAERTGGSVSTLTIQRTQQEDSAVYLCASNHRGLGDEQFFGPGTRLTVL.

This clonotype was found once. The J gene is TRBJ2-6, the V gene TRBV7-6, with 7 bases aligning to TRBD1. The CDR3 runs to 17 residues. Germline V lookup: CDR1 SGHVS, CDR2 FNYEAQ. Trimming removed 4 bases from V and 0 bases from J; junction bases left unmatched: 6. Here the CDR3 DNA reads TGTGCCAGCAGCTCGGACAGGACCTTCTCTGGGGCCAACGTCCTGACTTTC. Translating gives CASSSDRTFSGANVLTF.

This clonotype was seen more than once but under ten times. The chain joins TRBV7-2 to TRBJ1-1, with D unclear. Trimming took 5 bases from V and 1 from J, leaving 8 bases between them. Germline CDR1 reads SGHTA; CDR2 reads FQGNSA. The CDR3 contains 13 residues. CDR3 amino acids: CASSTRGNTEAFF. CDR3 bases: TGTGCCAGCAGCACCAGAGGGAACACTGAAGCTTTCTTT.